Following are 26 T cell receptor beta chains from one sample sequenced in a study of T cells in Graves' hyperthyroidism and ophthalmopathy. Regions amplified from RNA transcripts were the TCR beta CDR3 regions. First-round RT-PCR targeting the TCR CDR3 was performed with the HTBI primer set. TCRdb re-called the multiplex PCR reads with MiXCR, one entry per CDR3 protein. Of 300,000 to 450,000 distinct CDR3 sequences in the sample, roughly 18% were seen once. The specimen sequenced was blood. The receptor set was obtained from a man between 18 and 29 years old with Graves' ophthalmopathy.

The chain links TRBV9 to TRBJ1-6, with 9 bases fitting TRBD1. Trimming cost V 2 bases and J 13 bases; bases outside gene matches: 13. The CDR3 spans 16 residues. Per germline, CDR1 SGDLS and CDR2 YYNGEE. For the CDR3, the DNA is TGTGCCAGCAGCGTGGACGCCGGGACAGGGACAATCCCCCTCCACTTT. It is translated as CASSVDAGTGTIPLHF.

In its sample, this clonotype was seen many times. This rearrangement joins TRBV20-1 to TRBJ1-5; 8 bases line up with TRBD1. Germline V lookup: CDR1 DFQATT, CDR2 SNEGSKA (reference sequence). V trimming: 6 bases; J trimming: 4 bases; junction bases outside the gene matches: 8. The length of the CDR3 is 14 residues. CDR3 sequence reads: CSAAQGQANQPQHF. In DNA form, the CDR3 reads TGCAGTGCGGCCCAGGGACAGGCAAATCAGCCCCAGCATTTT.

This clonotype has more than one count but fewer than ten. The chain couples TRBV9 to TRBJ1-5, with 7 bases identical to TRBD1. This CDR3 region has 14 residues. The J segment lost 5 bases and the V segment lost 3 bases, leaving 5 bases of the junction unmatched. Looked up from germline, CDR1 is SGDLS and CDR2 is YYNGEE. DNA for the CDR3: TGTGCCAGCAGCGACGGGACAGAGCATCAGCCCCAGCATTTT. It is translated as CASSDGTEHQPQHF.

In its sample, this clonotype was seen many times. CDR3 coding DNA: TGTGCCAGCAGCCCCCTCGGACAGTACCAAGAGACCCAGTACTTC. Translation gives CASSPLGQYQETQYF. The chain uses TRBV14 and TRBJ2-5; D is perhaps TRBD1 (6 bases). Trimming stripped 4 bases from V and 0 bases from J, with 12 bases between. Germline assignment: CDR1 SGHDN and CDR2 FVKESK. This CDR3 spans 15 amino acids.

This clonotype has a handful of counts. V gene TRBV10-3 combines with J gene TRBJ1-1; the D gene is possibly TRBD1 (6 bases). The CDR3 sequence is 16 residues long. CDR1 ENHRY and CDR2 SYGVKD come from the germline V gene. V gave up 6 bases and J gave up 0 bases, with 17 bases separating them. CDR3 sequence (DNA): TGTGCCATCAGACCTCCCGGGGGCGAATTGAACACTGAAGCTTTCTTT. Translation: CAIRPPGGELNTEAFF.

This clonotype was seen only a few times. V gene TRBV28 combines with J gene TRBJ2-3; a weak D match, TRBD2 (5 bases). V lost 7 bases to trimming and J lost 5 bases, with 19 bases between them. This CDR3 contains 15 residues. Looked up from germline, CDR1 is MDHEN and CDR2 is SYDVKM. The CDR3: CASKEVLLRKDTQYF. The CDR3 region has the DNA TGTGCCAGCAAGGAGGTCCTCCTCCGGAAAGATACGCAGTATTTT.

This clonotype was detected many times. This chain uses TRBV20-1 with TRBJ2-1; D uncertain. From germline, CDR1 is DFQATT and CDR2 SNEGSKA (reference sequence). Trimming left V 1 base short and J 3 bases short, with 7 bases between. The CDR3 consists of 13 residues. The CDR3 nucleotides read TGCAGTGCTAGAGGGACGGACTACAATGAGCAGTTCTTC. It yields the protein CSARGTDYNEQFF.

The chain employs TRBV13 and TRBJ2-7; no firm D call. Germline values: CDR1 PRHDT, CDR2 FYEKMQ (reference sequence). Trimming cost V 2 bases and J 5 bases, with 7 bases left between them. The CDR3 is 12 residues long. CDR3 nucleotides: TGTGCCAGCAGCTTAAGATCCAACGAGCAGTACTTC. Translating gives CASSLRSNEQYF. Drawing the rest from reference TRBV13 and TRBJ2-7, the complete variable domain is AAGVIQSPRHLIKEKRETATLKCYPIPRHDTVYWYQQGPGQDPQFLISFYEKMQSDKGSIPDRFSAQQFSDYHSELNMSSLELGDSALYFCASSLRSNEQYFGPGTRLTVT.

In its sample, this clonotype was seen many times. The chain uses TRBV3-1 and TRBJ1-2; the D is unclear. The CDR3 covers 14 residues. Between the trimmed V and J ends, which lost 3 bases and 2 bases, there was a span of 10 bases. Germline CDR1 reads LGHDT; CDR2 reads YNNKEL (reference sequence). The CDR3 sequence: CASSHSPQNYGYTF. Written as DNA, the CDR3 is TGTGCCAGCAGCCATAGTCCCCAGAACTATGGCTACACCTTC.

The CDR3 loop reads CASSLGGPRSNQPQHF. For the CDR3, the DNA is TGTGCCAGCAGTTTAGGGGGGCCTAGGAGCAATCAGCCCCAGCATTTT. The V gene is TRBV27, the J gene TRBJ1-5, with TRBD1 as a possible D gene (6 bases). Germline V gene sequence: CDR1 MNHEY, CDR2 SMNVEV (reference sequence). V dropped 2 bases and J dropped 1 base, with 12 bases sitting between them. This CDR3 is 16 amino acids long.

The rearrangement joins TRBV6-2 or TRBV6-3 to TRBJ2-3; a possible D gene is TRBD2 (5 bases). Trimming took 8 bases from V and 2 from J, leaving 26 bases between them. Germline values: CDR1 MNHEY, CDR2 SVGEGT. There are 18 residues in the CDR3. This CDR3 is CASASPRGLAATTDTQYF. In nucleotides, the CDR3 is TGTGCCAGCGCTTCCCCTCGTGGGCTAGCAGCAACCACAGATACGCAGTATTTT.

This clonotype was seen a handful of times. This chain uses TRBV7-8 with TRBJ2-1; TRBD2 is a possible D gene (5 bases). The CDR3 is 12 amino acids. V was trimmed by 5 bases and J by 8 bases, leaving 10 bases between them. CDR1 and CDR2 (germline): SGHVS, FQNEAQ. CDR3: CASSGTRDEQFF. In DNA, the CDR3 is TGTGCCAGCAGCGGTACTAGGGATGAGCAGTTCTTC.

CDR3 in DNA: TGTGCCAGCACTGGGGACAGGGGATCACCCCTCCACTTT. Translated: CASTGDRGSPLHF. The chain has TRBV2 and TRBJ1-6; 10 nucleotides line up with TRBD1. The germline gives CDR1 SNHLY, CDR2 FYNNEI. CDR3 length: 13 residues. With 7 bases clipped from V and 10 bases from J, the junction kept 4 bases outside the gene matches. Supplemented by reference TRBV2 and TRBJ1-6, the full variable domain reads EPEVTQTPSHQVTQMGQEVILRCVPISNHLYFYWYRQILGQKVEFLVSFYNNEISEKSEIFDDQFSVERPDGSNFTLKIRSTKLEDSAMYFCASTGDRGSPLHFGNGTRLTVT.

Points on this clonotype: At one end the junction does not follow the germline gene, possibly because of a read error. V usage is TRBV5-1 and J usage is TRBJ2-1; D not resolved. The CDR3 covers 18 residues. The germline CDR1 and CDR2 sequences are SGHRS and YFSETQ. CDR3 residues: CASSVVVSDPALPLEQFF. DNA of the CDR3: TGTGCCAGCAGCGTAGTGGTGTCGGACCCCGCCCTCCCACTTGAGCAGTTCTTC.

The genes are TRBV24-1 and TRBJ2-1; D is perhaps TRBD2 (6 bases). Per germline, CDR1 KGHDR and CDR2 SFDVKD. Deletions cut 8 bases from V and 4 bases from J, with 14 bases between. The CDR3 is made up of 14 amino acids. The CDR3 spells CATTGTGEYNEQFF. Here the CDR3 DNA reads TGTGCCACCACCGGGACTGGCGAGTACAATGAGCAGTTCTTC.

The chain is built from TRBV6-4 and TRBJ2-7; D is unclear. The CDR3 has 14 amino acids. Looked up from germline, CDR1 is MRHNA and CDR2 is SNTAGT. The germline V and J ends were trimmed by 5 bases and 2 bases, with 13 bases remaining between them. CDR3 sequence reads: CASSYERVTYEQYF. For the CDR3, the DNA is TGTGCCAGCAGTTACGAGCGAGTAACCTACGAGCAGTACTTC.

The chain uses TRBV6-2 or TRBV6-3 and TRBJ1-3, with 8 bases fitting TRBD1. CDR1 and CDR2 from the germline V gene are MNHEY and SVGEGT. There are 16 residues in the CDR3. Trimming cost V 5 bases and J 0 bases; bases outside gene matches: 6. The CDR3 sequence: CASSAQGAGSGNTIYF. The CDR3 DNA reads TGTGCCAGCAGTGCCCAGGGGGCCGGCTCTGGAAACACCATATATTTT.

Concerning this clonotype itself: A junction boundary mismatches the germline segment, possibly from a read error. CDR3 protein: CASSIGDTPTNEQSF. CDR3 in DNA: TGTGCCAGTAGTATAGGAGACACCCCCACGAATGAGCAGTCCTTC. The rearrangement joins TRBV19 to TRBJ2-1; D not certain. This CDR3 is built from 15 residues. Germline CDR1 is LNHDA and CDR2 is SQIVND (reference sequence).

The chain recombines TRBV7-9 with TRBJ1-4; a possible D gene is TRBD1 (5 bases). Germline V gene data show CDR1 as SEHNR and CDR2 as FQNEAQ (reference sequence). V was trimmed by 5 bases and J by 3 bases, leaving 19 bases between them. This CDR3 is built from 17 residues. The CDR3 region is CASSPPGGGEANEKLFF. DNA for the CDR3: TGTGCCAGCAGCCCCCCGGGGGGGGGGGAAGCTAATGAAAAACTGTTTTTT.

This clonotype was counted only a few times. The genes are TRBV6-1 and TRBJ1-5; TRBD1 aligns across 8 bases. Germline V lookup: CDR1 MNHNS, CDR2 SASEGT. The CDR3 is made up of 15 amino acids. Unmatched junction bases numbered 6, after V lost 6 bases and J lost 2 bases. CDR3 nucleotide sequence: TGTGCCAGCAGAATTACGGGACAGGGCAATCAGCCCCAGCATTTT. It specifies CASRITGQGNQPQHF.

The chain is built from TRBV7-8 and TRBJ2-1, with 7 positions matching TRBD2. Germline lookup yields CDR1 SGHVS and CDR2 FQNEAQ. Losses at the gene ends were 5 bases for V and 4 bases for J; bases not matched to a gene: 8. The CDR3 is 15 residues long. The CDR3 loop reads CASSPGRGRYNEQFF. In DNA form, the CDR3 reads TGTGCCAGCAGCCCCGGGCGGGGGAGGTACAATGAGCAGTTCTTC.

The CDR3 DNA follows: TGTGCCAGCAGCGTAGGAGGGTCACTAGCGGGGGCCTACGAGCAGTACTTC. Amino acid sequence: CASSVGGSLAGAYEQYF. The rearrangement uses TRBV9 and TRBJ2-7; 11 bases line up with TRBD2. The CDR3 loop spans 17 amino acids. The trim removed 0 bases at V and 2 bases at J, leaving 7 bases unmatched. The germline V gene has CDR1 SGDLS and CDR2 YYNGEE. The full variable domain, its missing parts supplied by reference TRBV9 and TRBJ2-7, is DSGVTQTPKHLITATGQRVTLRCSPRSGDLSVYWYQQSLDQGLQFLIQYYNGEERAKGNILERFSAQQFPDLHSELNLSSLELGDSALYFCASSVGGSLAGAYEQYFGPGTRLTVT.

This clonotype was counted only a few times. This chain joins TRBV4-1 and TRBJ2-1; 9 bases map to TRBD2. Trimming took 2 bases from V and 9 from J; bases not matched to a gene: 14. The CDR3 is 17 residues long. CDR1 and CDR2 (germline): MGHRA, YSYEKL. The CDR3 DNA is TGCGCCAGCAGCCAAAGGCCTAGCGGGACCCTGGGGAGTGAGCAGTTCTTC. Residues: CASSQRPSGTLGSEQFF.

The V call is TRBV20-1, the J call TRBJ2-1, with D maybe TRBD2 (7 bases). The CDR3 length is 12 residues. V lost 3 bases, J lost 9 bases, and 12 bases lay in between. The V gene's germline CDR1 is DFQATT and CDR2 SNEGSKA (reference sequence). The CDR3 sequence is CSASGGRGEQFF. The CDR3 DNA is TGCAGTGCTAGCGGGGGGCGGGGTGAGCAGTTCTTC.

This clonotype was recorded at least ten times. The CDR3 loop reads CSARALIAIRGFGETQYF. The CDR3 DNA follows: TGCAGTGCTAGAGCCTTAATCGCCATCAGGGGGTTCGGTGAGACCCAGTACTTC. This chain links TRBV20-1 with TRBJ2-5, with 7 bases that match TRBD1. CDR1 and CDR2 (germline): DFQATT, SNEGSKA (reference sequence). V lost 1 base, J lost 5 bases, and 19 bases stayed unmatched. CDR3 length: 18 amino acids.

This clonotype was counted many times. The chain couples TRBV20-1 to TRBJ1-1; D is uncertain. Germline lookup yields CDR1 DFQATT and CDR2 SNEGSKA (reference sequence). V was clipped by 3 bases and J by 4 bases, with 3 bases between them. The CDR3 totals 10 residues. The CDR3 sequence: CSASFTEAFF. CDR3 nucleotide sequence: TGCAGTGCTAGTTTCACTGAAGCTTTCTTT.